The 16 T cell receptor beta chains below all came from one sample that was sequenced in a study of spatial heterogeneity in lung cancer. Time point of the sample: sample taken at primary tumor resection. Tumor, nontumor lung or frozen PBMC supplied whole RNA, sequenced without sorting. TCRdb ran MiXCR on the 5' RACE reads and lists one entry per CDR3 protein. The data contain roughly 48,000 distinct CDR3 sequences, approximately 5.3% of them singletons. The material was PBMCs, obtained at surgery. These receptors were collected from a male donor with early-stage non-small cell lung cancer.

This clonotype was detected many times. The CDR3 DNA is TGTGCCAGCAGGCCCCGGGAGGAGTGGGTAGCCAAAAACATTCAGTACTTC. Residues: CASRPREEWVAKNIQYF. V is TRBV6-2 or TRBV6-3 and J is TRBJ2-4, with 7 bases matching TRBD2. With V trimmed by 6 bases and J by 0 bases, 11 bases remained unmatched. The CDR3 is made up of 17 amino acids. Germline CDR1 MNHEY, CDR2 SVGEGT.

By share, this clonotype ranks as medium-sized. The rearrangement links TRBV5-6 to TRBJ2-7; D may be TRBD2 (5 bases). This CDR3 spans 12 amino acids. V lost 2 bases to trimming and J lost 7 bases, with 10 bases between them. Germline V gene sequence: CDR1 SGHDT, CDR2 YYEEEE. The CDR3 nucleotides read TGTGCCAGCAGCTTCATGCCGGGGGAGCAGTACTTC. Residues: CASSFMPGEQYF.

This clonotype was observed many times. The chain couples TRBV29-1 to TRBJ1-1; D call uncertain. Looked up from germline, CDR1 is SQVTM and CDR2 is ANQGSEA. Between the trimmed V and J ends, which lost 4 bases and 4 bases, there was a span of 13 bases. The CDR3 has 13 amino acids. The CDR3: CSVVEALATEAFF. CDR3 nucleotides: TGCAGCGTTGTGGAGGCGCTGGCCACTGAAGCTTTCTTT.

This clonotype was picked up many times. The chain's CDR3 is CASSSWTSGSDEQFF. CDR3 in DNA: TGTGCCAGCAGCTCCTGGACTAGCGGGAGTGATGAGCAGTTCTTC. The chain is built from TRBV7-3 and TRBJ2-1, with 13 bases matching TRBD2. CDR1 is SGHTA, CDR2 FQGTGA, per germline. The CDR3 length is 15 residues. Trimming cost V 4 bases and J 8 bases; bases outside gene matches: 5.

In its sample, this clonotype was seen many times. The chain employs TRBV6-2 or TRBV6-3 and TRBJ2-1, with 8 nucleotides matching TRBD1. V lost 10 bases, J lost 9 bases, and 17 bases stayed unmatched. The length of the CDR3 is 15 residues. CDR1 is MNHEY and CDR2 is SVGEGT in the germline V gene. The CDR3 DNA follows: TGTGCCACCGCAGGGGGCCCGGGTACTGCGAGTGAGCAGTTCTTC. This encodes CATAGGPGTASEQFF.

This clonotype was seen only a few times. The chain uses TRBV19 and TRBJ1-5; D unresolved. With 4 bases removed from V and 3 bases from J, the gap between germline ends came to 7 bases. Germline-derived CDR1 and CDR2 are LNHDA and SQIVND (reference sequence). CDR3 length: 13 residues. The CDR3 coding sequence is TGTGCCAGTAGTAATCAGGCCAATCAGCCCCAGCATTTT. Its translation: CASSNQANQPQHF.

This clonotype occurred many times. The CDR3, as DNA: TGTGCCAGCAGCCCATTAGCGGGAGGGCCCAACACCGGGGAGCTGTTTTTT. Translated, it gives CASSPLAGGPNTGELFF. This chain links TRBV7-8 with TRBJ2-2; TRBD2 aligns across 11 bases. Germline V CDR1 and CDR2: SGHVS, FQNEAQ. Trimming at V came to 5 bases and at J to 2 bases, leaving 7 bases not matched to a gene. The CDR3 runs to 17 residues.

This clonotype has a count of ten or more. The rearrangement links TRBV14 to TRBJ2-1; 12 bases are shared with TRBD2. Per germline, CDR1 SGHDN and CDR2 FVKESK. CDR3 length: 15 residues. J lost 5 bases, V lost 3 bases, and 2 bases had no gene match. The CDR3 bases are TGTGCCAGCAGCCACGGACTAGCGGGAAACAATGAGCAGTTCTTC. Translated: CASSHGLAGNNEQFF.

This clonotype was seen at least ten times. The CDR3 sequence: CASSLTETQYF. The CDR3 DNA is TGTGCCAGCAGTTTAACAGAGACCCAGTACTTC. The chain joins TRBV28 to TRBJ2-5; D unclear. Trimming stripped 2 bases from V and 4 bases from J, with 2 bases between. The germline gives CDR1 MDHEN, CDR2 SYDVKM. This CDR3 region has 11 residues.

There are a few counts of this clonotype. This sequence joins TRBV20-1 and TRBJ2-6; 7 bases fit TRBD2. The ends lost 1 base at V and 0 bases at J; junction bases unmatched: 6. Germline V CDR1 and CDR2: DFQATT, SNEGSKA (reference sequence). The CDR3 contains 17 residues. The chain's CDR3 is CSARGEGRSSGANVLTF. The CDR3 nucleotides read TGCAGTGCTAGAGGGGAGGGAAGGAGCTCTGGGGCCAACGTCCTGACTTTC.

At least ten counts were recorded for this clonotype. The chain is built from TRBV5-5 and TRBJ1-2; a weak D match, TRBD1 (5 bases). The length of the CDR3 is 14 residues. From germline, CDR1 is SGHKS and CDR2 YYEKEE (reference sequence). The ends were cut back, 2 bases at V and 9 bases at J, with 17 bases in the middle. CDR3 bases: TGTGCCAGCAGCTTTGTCGGCAGGGATGTGAGCTACACCTTC. Protein: CASSFVGRDVSYTF.

The chain couples TRBV28 to TRBJ1-5; TRBD1 is a possible D gene (5 bases). In germline, CDR1 is MDHEN, CDR2 SYDVKM. The germline V and J ends were trimmed by 2 bases and 6 bases, with 5 bases remaining between them. There are 12 residues in the CDR3. CDR3 sequence: CASSLGGQPQHF. For the CDR3, the DNA is TGTGCCAGCAGTTTAGGGGGTCAGCCCCAGCATTTT.

This clonotype was recorded at least ten times. The genes are TRBV28 and TRBJ2-2; no clear D gene. This CDR3 is 15 amino acids long. Per germline, CDR1 MDHEN and CDR2 SYDVKM. The V end was cut by 4 bases, the J end by 4 bases, with 13 bases between. CDR3 loop: CASSYIRAGTGELFF. CDR3 nucleotides: TGTGCCAGCAGTTACATAAGGGCCGGCACCGGGGAGCTGTTTTTT.

There are many counts of this clonotype. The CDR3 reads CASSSRGNTGELFF. The CDR3 DNA sequence: TGTGCCAGTAGTTCCCGAGGAAACACCGGGGAGCTGTTTTTT. The chain uses TRBV19 and TRBJ2-2; D ambiguous. There are 14 residues in the CDR3. Trimming stripped 5 bases from V and 2 bases from J, with 9 bases between. Germline V lookup: CDR1 LNHDA, CDR2 SQIVND (reference sequence).

This clonotype has only a few counts. The rearrangement joins TRBV20-1 to TRBJ2-7; possible D gene TRBD2, 6 bases. CDR3 length equals 14 residues. Trimming cost V 5 bases and J 3 bases, with 17 bases left between them. Germline V gene sequence: CDR1 DFQATT, CDR2 SNEGSKA (reference sequence). CDR3 loop: CSAYSGAVGYEQYF. CDR3 coding DNA: TGCAGTGCTTATAGCGGAGCAGTGGGCTACGAGCAGTACTTC.

This chain links TRBV7-2 with TRBJ2-1; D is uncertain. The germline V and J ends were trimmed by 1 base and 5 bases, with 12 bases remaining between them. CDR1 SGHTA and CDR2 FQGNSA come from the germline V gene. The CDR3 consists of 15 residues. The CDR3 region has the DNA TGTGCCAGCAGCTTAGGAGTGACACGCAACAATGAGCAGTTCTTC. This translates into CASSLGVTRNNEQFF.